This T cell receptor beta chain came from a study of T cell repertoires in cytomegalovirus infection. V lost 5 bases, J lost 1 base, and 14 bases lay in between. This CDR3 is built from 15 residues. The germline V gene has CDR1 SGHVS and CDR2 FNYEAQ. TCRdb processed the reads anew with MiXCR; each CDR3 protein has one entry. The data show 250,000 to 350,000 distinct CDR3 sequences, with about 25% seen just once and approximately 15% held by the top ten. This clonotype was observed at least ten times. Sequencing was done on a sample of PBMCs. The TCR comes from a human donor in good health (CMV status not recorded). Some clones in this sample may be carry-over from other donors' samples. This chain links TRBV7-6 with TRBJ1-1, with D unresolved. The DNA for the CDR3 is TGTGCCAGCAGCCCACACCAGACGGAGAACACTGAAGCTTTCTTT. The encoded protein is CASSPHQTENTEAFF.